These 20 T cell receptor beta chains originate from one sample sequenced in a study of T cells in Graves' hyperthyroidism and ophthalmopathy. The investigators amplified TCR beta CDR3 regions from RNA transcripts. An initial round of RT-PCR targeting the TCR CDR3 relied on the HTBI primer set. TCRdb recomputed calls from the multiplex PCR reads with MiXCR, one row per CDR3 protein. Counted here are under 400,000 distinct CDR3 sequences, over 15% occurring once; the ten biggest clones make up roughly 15%. Material: blood. The receptors here all came from a woman in her thirties or forties with Graves' ophthalmopathy.

This clonotype was seen repeatedly, ten times or more. The chain employs TRBV4-3 and TRBJ2-5; D gene uncertain. The CDR3 spans 14 residues. CDR1 and CDR2 (germline): LGHNA, YSLEER. Trimming took off 2 bases at V and 4 bases at J, with 11 bases between the two ends. CDR3 in amino acids: CASSQQRRSETQYF. The CDR3, as DNA: TGCGCCAGCAGCCAACAGAGGCGTTCAGAGACCCAGTACTTC.

This clonotype was observed many times. This rearrangement joins TRBV6-5 to TRBJ1-3, with TRBD1 matching 7 bases. CDR1 MNHEY and CDR2 SVGAGI come from the germline V gene. CDR3 length equals 16 residues. Trimming removed 5 bases from V and 0 bases from J; junction bases left unmatched: 7. Written as DNA, the CDR3 is TGTGCCAGCAGTAACGTACAGGGGATCTCTGGAAACACCATATATTTT. Protein: CASSNVQGISGNTIYF.

This clonotype has at least ten counts. CDR3 nucleotide sequence: TGTGCCAGCAGTGGCCGGACTAAGGGAACCGGGGAGCTGTTTTTT. This codes for CASSGRTKGTGELFF. This chain connects TRBV28 to TRBJ2-2; a possible D gene is TRBD2 (6 bases). V was trimmed by 5 bases and J by 5 bases, leaving 15 bases between them. CDR1 and CDR2 (germline): MDHEN, SYDVKM. This CDR3 is 15 amino acids long.

The rearrangement uses TRBV15 and TRBJ2-5, with unresolved D. The CDR3 totals 12 residues. Germline V CDR1 and CDR2: LNHNV, YYDKDF (reference sequence). V was trimmed by 6 bases and J by 5 bases, leaving 10 bases between them. CDR3 region: CATSNPEETQYF. The DNA of the CDR3 is TGTGCCACCAGTAACCCTGAGGAGACCCAGTACTTC.

Ten or more counts support this clonotype. V usage is TRBV6-5 and J usage is TRBJ1-5, with 11 bases aligning to TRBD1. Looked up from germline, CDR1 is MNHEY and CDR2 is SVGAGI. Trimming cost V 6 bases and J 0 bases; bases outside gene matches: 7. There are 17 residues in the CDR3. The CDR3 loop reads CASSPGQGVYSNQPQHF. DNA of the CDR3: TGTGCCAGCAGCCCGGGACAGGGGGTTTATAGCAATCAGCCCCAGCATTTT.

This clonotype was seen ten or more times. The J gene is TRBJ2-5, the V gene TRBV7-2, with no clear D. Trimming left V 1 base short and J 6 bases short, with 9 bases between. This CDR3 has 13 amino acids. Looked up from germline, CDR1 is SGHTA and CDR2 is FQGNSA. In DNA, the CDR3 is TGTGCCAGCAGCTTAGAAGCGAGAAAGACCCAGTACTTC. It specifies CASSLEARKTQYF.

In its sample, this clonotype was seen many times. The rearrangement links TRBV12-3 or TRBV12-4 to TRBJ2-2; 13 positions agree with TRBD2. V shed 6 bases, J shed 7 bases, and the junction held 5 bases outside the gene matches. The CDR3 is made up of 15 amino acids. The CDR3 bases are TGTGCCAGCAGCCCCCGGACTAGCGGGAGCGGGGAGCTGTTTTTT. Residues: CASSPRTSGSGELFF.

This clonotype was detected only once. The J gene is TRBJ2-7, the V gene TRBV10-3, with TRBD1 matching over 8 bases. The germline CDR1 and CDR2 sequences are ENHRY and SYGVKD. The V gene end was trimmed by 2 bases and the J gene end by 5 bases; junction bases not matched to a gene: 2. This CDR3 has 13 residues. The CDR3, as DNA: TGTGCCATCAGTGAGGACAGGGGCCACGAGCAGTACTTC. It translates to CAISEDRGHEQYF.

This clonotype was detected ten times or more. This chain uses TRBV15 with TRBJ2-2; 9 bases map to TRBD1. The CDR3 consists of 18 residues. CDR1 LNHNV and CDR2 YYDKDF come from the germline V gene (reference sequence). V lost 1 base and J lost 5; bases outside the gene matches: 11. CDR3 residues: CATSRGTGESVATGELFF. The CDR3 DNA is TGTGCCACCAGCAGAGGGACAGGGGAATCTGTGGCGACCGGGGAGCTGTTTTTT.

This clonotype has at least ten counts. The chain is built from TRBV12-3 or TRBV12-4 and TRBJ1-5; TRBD1 matches 11 bases. This CDR3 is built from 16 residues. The trim removed 3 bases at V and 0 bases at J, leaving 1 base unmatched. The CDR3 DNA reads as TGTGCCAGCAGTTTGGACAGGGGGCATAGCAATCAGCCCCAGCATTTT. It translates to CASSLDRGHSNQPQHF.

This clonotype has ten or more counts. The V gene is TRBV30, the J gene TRBJ1-1; D remains unclear. The CDR3 has 14 amino acids. Germline-derived CDR1 and CDR2 are GTSNPN and SVGIG (reference sequence). Deletions cut 0 bases from V and 2 bases from J, with 10 bases between. The CDR3 nucleotides read TGTGCCTGGAGTGTGTTCGGCGGAAACACTGAAGCTTTCTTT. It specifies CAWSVFGGNTEAFF.

The gene calls are TRBV6-1 and TRBJ2-7, with no clear D. Per germline, CDR1 MNHNS and CDR2 SASEGT. The CDR3 is made up of 14 amino acids. V was trimmed by 4 bases and J by 7 bases, leaving 17 bases between them. The DNA of the CDR3 is TGTGCCAGCAGTGGCCTGGGATCGCTGGGGGAGCAGTACTTC. Protein: CASSGLGSLGEQYF.

This clonotype was recorded many times. The chain has TRBV6-2 or TRBV6-3 and TRBJ1-4; no reliable D call. From germline, CDR1 is MNHEY and CDR2 SVGEGT. The germline V and J ends were trimmed by 6 bases and 5 bases, with 4 bases remaining between them. The length of the CDR3 is 11 residues. CDR3 in DNA: TGTGCCAGCAGCTCCAATGAAAAACTGTTTTTT. It encodes CASSSNEKLFF.

The chain is built from TRBV6-5 and TRBJ1-2; no firm D call. Trimming cost V 2 bases and J 1 base, with 17 bases left between them. Germline CDR1 and CDR2: MNHEY and SVGAGI. CDR3 length: 17 amino acids. CDR3 region: CASSYQRSKIINYGYTF. CDR3 sequence (DNA): TGTGCCAGCAGTTACCAACGCAGTAAAATAATTAACTATGGCTACACCTTC.

This clonotype was observed at least ten times. The chain uses TRBV27 and TRBJ1-1; tentatively, D is TRBD1 (5 bases). There are 15 residues in the CDR3. Germline CDR1 MNHEY, CDR2 SMNVEV (reference sequence). Trimming removed 3 bases at V and 4 bases at J, with 15 bases between. The CDR3 DNA is TGTGCCAGCAGTTTGAGGGCCAACAGGCCCACTGAAGCTTTCTTT. This encodes CASSLRANRPTEAFF.

The genes are TRBV19 and TRBJ2-7; 8 nucleotides agree with TRBD2. The V gene's germline CDR1 is LNHDA and CDR2 SQIVND (reference sequence). This CDR3 has 16 residues. Trimming removed 3 bases from V and 7 bases from J; junction bases left unmatched: 14. The CDR3 nucleotides are TGTGCCAGTAGTATGACGGGGAAGGTGAGCGGGAGAGAGCAGTACTTC. Encoded protein: CASSMTGKVSGREQYF.

This chain joins TRBV6-1 and TRBJ1-6; weak D call: TRBD1 (5 bases). Germline lookup yields CDR1 MNHNS and CDR2 SASEGT. There are 14 residues in the CDR3. Trimming shortened V by 5 bases and J by 8 bases, and 13 bases separated the two germline ends. This CDR3 is CASSLRPGDSPLHF. The CDR3 nucleotides are TGTGCCAGCAGTCTCAGGCCGGGGGATTCACCCCTCCACTTT.

This clonotype was counted many times. The gene calls are TRBV7-3 and TRBJ1-2, with D possibly matching TRBD1 (5 bases). The germline V gene has CDR1 SGHTA and CDR2 FQGTGA. The CDR3 length is 13 residues. The V and J ends lost 5 bases and 6 bases respectively, with 13 bases between them. The CDR3 loop reads CASSLAGGNGYTF. The DNA of the CDR3 is TGTGCCAGCAGCCTCGCGGGGGGGAATGGCTACACCTTC.

This clonotype has ten or more counts. The chain links TRBV4-3 to TRBJ2-2; D remains unclear. V dropped 8 bases and J dropped 4 bases, with 14 bases sitting between them. Germline V gene lookup returns CDR1 LGHNA and CDR2 YSLEER. The CDR3 consists of 14 residues. The CDR3 sequence is CASCHDQTTGELFF. The CDR3 coding sequence is TGCGCCAGCTGTCACGACCAAACCACCGGGGAGCTGTTTTTT.

This clonotype was detected ten times or more. The chain is built from TRBV5-1 and TRBJ1-2; 7 bases map to TRBD1. The CDR3 is 16 residues long. V was clipped by 3 bases and J by 5 bases; unmatched bases: 13. Germline CDR1 reads SGHRS; CDR2 reads YFSETQ. The CDR3 here is CASSSKTGSVSYGYTF. Here the CDR3 DNA reads TGCGCCAGCAGCTCGAAGACAGGGTCAGTATCGTATGGCTACACCTTC.